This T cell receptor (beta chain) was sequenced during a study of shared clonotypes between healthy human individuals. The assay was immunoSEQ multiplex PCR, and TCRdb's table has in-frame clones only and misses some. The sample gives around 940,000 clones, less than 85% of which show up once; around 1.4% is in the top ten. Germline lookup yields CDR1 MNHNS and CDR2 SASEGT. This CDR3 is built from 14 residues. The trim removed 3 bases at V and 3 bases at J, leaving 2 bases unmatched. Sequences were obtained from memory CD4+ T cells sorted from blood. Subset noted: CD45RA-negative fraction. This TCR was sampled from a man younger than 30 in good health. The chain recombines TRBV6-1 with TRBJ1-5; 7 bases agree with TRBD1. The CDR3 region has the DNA TGTGCCAGCAGTGAGGGGACAGTCAATCAGCCCCAGCATTTT. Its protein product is CASSEGTVNQPQHF.